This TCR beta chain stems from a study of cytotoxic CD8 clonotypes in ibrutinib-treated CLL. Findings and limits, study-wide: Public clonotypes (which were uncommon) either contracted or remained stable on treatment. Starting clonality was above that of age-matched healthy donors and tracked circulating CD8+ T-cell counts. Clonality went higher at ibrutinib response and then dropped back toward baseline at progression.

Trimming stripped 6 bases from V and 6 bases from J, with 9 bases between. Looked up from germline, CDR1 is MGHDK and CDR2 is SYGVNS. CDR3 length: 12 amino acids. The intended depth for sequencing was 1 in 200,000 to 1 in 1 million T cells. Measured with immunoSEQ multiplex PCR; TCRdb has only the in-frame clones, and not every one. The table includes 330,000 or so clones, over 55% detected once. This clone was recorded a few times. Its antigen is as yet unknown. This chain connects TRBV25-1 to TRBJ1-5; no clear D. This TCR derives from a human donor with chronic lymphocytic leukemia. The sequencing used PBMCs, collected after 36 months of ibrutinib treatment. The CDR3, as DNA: TGTGCCAGCAGCTCAGGATCTCAGCCCCAGCATTTT. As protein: CASSSGSQPQHF. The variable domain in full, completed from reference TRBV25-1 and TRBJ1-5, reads EADIYQTPRYLVIGTGKKITLECSQTMGHDKMYWYQQDPGMELHLIHYSYGVNSTEKGDLSSESTVSRIRTEHFPLTLESARPSHTSQYLCASSSGSQPQHFGDGTRLSIL.